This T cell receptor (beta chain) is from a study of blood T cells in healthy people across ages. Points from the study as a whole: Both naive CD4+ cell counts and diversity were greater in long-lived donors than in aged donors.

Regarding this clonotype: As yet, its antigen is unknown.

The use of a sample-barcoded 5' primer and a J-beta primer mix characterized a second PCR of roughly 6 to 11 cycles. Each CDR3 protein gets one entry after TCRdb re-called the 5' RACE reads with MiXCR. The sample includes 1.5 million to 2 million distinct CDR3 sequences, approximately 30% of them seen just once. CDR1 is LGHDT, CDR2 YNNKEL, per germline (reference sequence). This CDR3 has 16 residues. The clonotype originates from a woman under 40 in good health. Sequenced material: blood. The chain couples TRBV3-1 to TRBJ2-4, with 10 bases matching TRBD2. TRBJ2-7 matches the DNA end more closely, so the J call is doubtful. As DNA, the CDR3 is TGTGCCAGCAGCCAAGTAGCTAGCGGGAGAGGGTGCGAGCAGTACTTC. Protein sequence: CASSQVASGRGCEQYF.